The subject of this entry is one T cell receptor (beta chain). Its antigen is unidentified. The data stem from a study of vaccination and CD4 T cells after COVID-19. The Oncomine TCR Beta short-read assay generated sequence data from the DNA of cultured CD4+ T cells. TCRdb re-called the PCR reads with MiXCR, one entry per CDR3 protein. The sample includes approximately 16,000 distinct CDR3 sequences, around 75% seen only once; the top ten take about 15%. The treatment was: roughly ten-day PBMC culture with coronavirus spike peptide pools or control peptides (ViraFEST assay). Positive SARS-CoV-2 PCR tests in convalescent patients dated from March to December 2020, pre-Alpha, Beta and Delta. The TCR was taken from a human donor who had recovered from COVID-19. Input material: CD4+ T cells from blood, cultured in vitro.

The CDR3 DNA is TGTGCCAGCAGACGGAACACCGGGGAGCTGTTTTTT. It specifies CASRRNTGELFF. This chain uses TRBV27 with TRBJ2-2, with D uncertain. Per germline, CDR1 MNHEY and CDR2 SMNVEV (reference sequence). Trimming left V 6 bases short and J 1 base short, with 3 bases between. The CDR3 covers 12 residues.